This T cell receptor (beta chain) was observed in a study of blood T cell repertoires in COVID-19. On the study more broadly: COVID-19 samples, acute and convalescent, were from the United States, Italy and Spain. PBMCs, B-cell-depleted T cells, or T cells provided the cDNA or gDNA that made up the material.

The CDR3 totals 15 residues. Per the germline V gene, CDR1 is MNHEY and CDR2 is SVGEGT. Trimming left V 7 bases short and J 11 bases short, with 21 bases between. Original handling: Quantification of nucleated cells was approximated via reference gene primer amplification. The method was immunoSEQ multiplex PCR; TCRdb's version includes in-frame clones alone and lacks a portion of them. The V and J calls and clone size come from that table; D and trimming were worked out from the DNA. Found here are tens of thousands of clones, about 80% of them singletons; the top ten hold approximately 12%. Input material: peripheral blood. This rearrangement joins TRBV6-2 or TRBV6-3 to TRBJ1-6; D gene unclear. The TCR was taken from a human donor in a cohort sampled during active COVID-19. This chain's CDR3 is CASTPLGGNGTPLHF. CDR3 nucleotide sequence: TGTGCCAGCACCCCCCTAGGAGGAAATGGTACACCCCTCCACTTT.